The rows below give T cell receptor beta chains drawn from one sample of a study of T cells in Graves' hyperthyroidism and ophthalmopathy. TCRdb independently ran MiXCR on the multiplex PCR reads; one entry per CDR3 protein. The repertoire consists of some 650,000 distinct CDR3 sequences, with about a sixth occurring once and the leading ten covering 2.5% to 4%. Sequences were obtained from blood. These receptors originate from a woman aged 40 to 50 with Graves' ophthalmopathy. Each CDR3 is given with its conserved first and last residue. A D gene is named only where the DNA matches it firmly. Not every row has a clone size; where given, it reads once, few, many or a size class.

j_call: TRBJ1-1
v_call: TRBV6-1
d_call: TRBD1
clone_size: many
cdr3_nt: TGTGCCAGCAGTGAACCGGGACAGGGGGCGGTTGTAGCTTTCTTT
cdr3_aa: CASSEPGQGAVVAFF

j_call: TRBJ1-6
v_call: TRBV18
d_call: .
clone_size: .
cdr3_nt: TGTGCCAGCTCACCGATAGGGGAAGACGGTAATTCACCCCTCCACTTT
cdr3_aa: CASSPIGEDGNSPLHF

j_call: TRBJ2-3
v_call: TRBV10-3
d_call: TRBD2
clone_size: few
cdr3_nt: TGTGCCATCAGATCCTGGACTAGCGGGAGTCCCCCGGGCACAGATACGCAGTATTTT
cdr3_aa: CAIRSWTSGSPPGTDTQYF

j_call: TRBJ2-7
v_call: TRBV7-9
d_call: TRBD2
clone_size: .
cdr3_nt: TGTACCACCGGAACTTTACCGGGAGGACGCCTGGAGCAGTACTTC
cdr3_aa: CTTGTLPGGRLEQYF

j_call: TRBJ1-5
v_call: TRBV7-9
d_call: .
clone_size: many
cdr3_nt: TGTGCCAGCAGCCGTCATGAAACTCCCAATCAGCCCCAGCATTTT
cdr3_aa: CASSRHETPNQPQHF

j_call: TRBJ2-1
v_call: TRBV20-1
d_call: .
clone_size: .
cdr3_nt: TGCAGTGCTAGCGCCTGGGACAATGAGCAGTTCTTC
cdr3_aa: CSASAWDNEQFF

j_call: TRBJ2-1
v_call: TRBV2
d_call: .
clone_size: few
cdr3_nt: TGTGCCAGCAGTGAAGGGGGGACATACAGCACGCGGTTCTTC
cdr3_aa: CASSEGGTYSTRFF

j_call: TRBJ2-2
v_call: TRBV20-1
d_call: .
clone_size: many
cdr3_nt: TGCAGTGCGGAGGAACCGAACACCGGGGAGCTGTTTTTT
cdr3_aa: CSAEEPNTGELFF

j_call: TRBJ1-2
v_call: TRBV5-1
d_call: .
clone_size: .
cdr3_nt: TGCGCCAGCAGCGGGGCAGGGAACTATGGCTACACCTTC
cdr3_aa: CASSGAGNYGYTF

j_call: TRBJ2-3
v_call: TRBV7-3
d_call: .
clone_size: many
cdr3_nt: TGTGCCAGCTCAAAAGCGTACGCTAGCACAGATACGCAGTATTTT
cdr3_aa: CASSKAYASTDTQYF

j_call: TRBJ2-5
v_call: TRBV3-1
d_call: .
clone_size: many
cdr3_nt: TGTGCCAGCAGCCGGTTGGGTCGGGAGACCCAGTACTTC
cdr3_aa: CASSRLGRETQYF

j_call: TRBJ1-1
v_call: TRBV10-3
d_call: .
clone_size: once
cdr3_nt: TGTGCCACGGAAAATGAAGCCGGGACTGAAGCTTTCTTT
cdr3_aa: CATENEAGTEAFF

j_call: TRBJ2-1
v_call: TRBV16
d_call: .
clone_size: few
cdr3_nt: TGTGCCAGCAGCCAATCTCCCTGGAGCTCCTACAATGAGCAGTTCTTC
cdr3_aa: CASSQSPWSSYNEQFF

j_call: TRBJ2-5
v_call: TRBV5-1
d_call: .
clone_size: few
cdr3_nt: TGCGCCAGCAGCTCAACAGAGTACCAAGAGACCCAGTACTTC
cdr3_aa: CASSSTEYQETQYF

j_call: TRBJ1-2
v_call: TRBV11-1
d_call: .
clone_size: many
cdr3_nt: TGTGCCAGCAGCTTAGAGGTTTTGGACCCCACGAACTACACCTTC
cdr3_aa: CASSLEVLDPTNYTF

j_call: TRBJ1-5
v_call: TRBV13
d_call: TRBD1
clone_size: .
cdr3_nt: TGTGCCAGCAGCTTATCGAGACAGGGGAATCAGCCCCAGCATTTT
cdr3_aa: CASSLSRQGNQPQHF

j_call: TRBJ1-1
v_call: TRBV3-1
d_call: .
clone_size: many
cdr3_nt: TGTGCCAGCAGCCCTAACGGGGGGCAGGCTGAAGCTTTCTTT
cdr3_aa: CASSPNGGQAEAFF

j_call: TRBJ2-1
v_call: TRBV7-9
d_call: TRBD2
clone_size: .
cdr3_nt: TGTGCCAGCAGCCCGGGAGGGACTAGCGGGGGGGCCTACTACAATGAGCAGTTCTTC
cdr3_aa: CASSPGGTSGGAYYNEQFF